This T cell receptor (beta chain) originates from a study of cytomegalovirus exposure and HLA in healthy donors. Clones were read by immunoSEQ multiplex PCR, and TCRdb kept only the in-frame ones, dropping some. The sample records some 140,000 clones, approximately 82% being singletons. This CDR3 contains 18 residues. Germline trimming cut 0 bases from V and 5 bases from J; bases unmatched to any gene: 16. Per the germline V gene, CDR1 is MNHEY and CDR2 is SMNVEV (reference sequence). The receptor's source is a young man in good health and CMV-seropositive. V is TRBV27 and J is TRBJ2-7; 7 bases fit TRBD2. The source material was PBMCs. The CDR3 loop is CASSLSVPTSVAGDEQYF. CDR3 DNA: TGTGCCAGCAGTTTATCAGTCCCTACCAGTGTGGCGGGGGACGAGCAGTACTTC.